This T cell receptor beta chain was captured in a study of CD8 T cells in ankylosing spondylitis. Study outcomes and limitations: In ankylosing spondylitis blood, a motif of seven or eight highly homologous TCR beta variants appeared characteristic. A number of the motif variants had already been described in reactive arthritis synovial fluid and blood. As for the disease-linked clones, they showed a CD8+ phenotype and occurred at relatively low frequencies in peripheral blood. According to the report, clones linked to the disease were significantly enriched in matched synovial fluid samples taken from ankylosing spondylitis patients.

About this clonotype: No antigen is known for it.

CDR1 and CDR2 (germline): SEHNR, FQNEAQ (reference sequence). This CDR3 is built from 16 residues. V shed 5 bases, J shed 9 bases, and the junction held 11 bases outside the gene matches. Quantitative 5'-RACE with molecular barcodes was used to make the TCR beta libraries. In TCRdb, the 5' RACE reads were re-called with MiXCR into one record per CDR3 protein. The table has fewer than 500,000 distinct CDR3 sequences, around 26% seen once. Sequencing was performed on blood, either unsorted or a sorted T cell fraction (not recorded which). The chain combines TRBV7-9 with TRBJ2-1, with 12 bases fitting TRBD2. This sequence originates from a male donor with ankylosing spondylitis. The CDR3 nucleotides read TGTGCCAGCAGCACCCGACTAGCGGGAGCGGTAGGTGAGCAGTTCTTC. Protein: CASSTRLAGAVGEQFF.